The entry below gives a single T cell receptor (beta chain) sequence along with its context. This sample is drawn from a study of blood T cell repertoires in COVID-19. Across the study: Researchers got acute and convalescent COVID-19 samples from the United States, Italy and Spain. PBMCs, B-cell-depleted T cells, or T cells provided the cDNA or gDNA that made up the material.

V was clipped by 2 bases and J by 4 bases, with 8 bases between them. The length of the CDR3 is 13 residues. The authors' processing: Amplified reference gene primers provided the basis for estimating nucleated cell counts. Generated by immunoSEQ multiplex PCR, the TCRdb table keeps only in-frame clones and is missing some. V and J calls plus clone size are reproduced from that table; the DNA served to infer D and trimming. The sample contains fewer than 35,000 clones, roughly 85% of which appear only once. Source material: peripheral blood. The chain employs TRBV12-3 or TRBV12-4 and TRBJ1-2; tentatively, D is TRBD1 (6 bases). The TCR was taken from an elderly man with active COVID-19. DNA of the CDR3: TGTGCCAGCAGTTTAACAGGGAGCTATGGCTACACCTTC. The encoded protein is CASSLTGSYGYTF.